Listed below are T cell receptor beta chains from one sample, sequenced in a study of blood T cell repertoires in COVID-19. Libraries were prepared by immunoSEQ multiplex PCR; TCRdb keeps only in-frame clonotypes and omits some of them. The sample shows over 100,000 clones, roughly 81% of them seen only once. Sequenced sample: peripheral blood. Every receptor here comes from a man in his forties or fifties with acute or convalescent COVID-19. The CDR3 runs from the conserved cysteine through the conserved F or W. Fields, in order: CDR3 protein, CDR3 DNA, J gene, clone size, D gene, V gene. A D gene is named only where the DNA matches it firmly. Size tells how often a clone was seen (once, few, many) or the class of an expanded clone, and some rows leave it out.

CASSPEGVRGQYF | TGTGCCAGCAGCCCCGAGGGGGTAAGGGGGCAGTATTTT | TRBJ2-3 | NA | NA | TRBV11-2
CASISSGKDGYTF | TGTGCCAGCATTAGCTCAGGGAAGGATGGCTACACCTTC | TRBJ1-2 | NA | NA | TRBV27
CASSSGINYGYTF | TGTGCCAGCAGTTCAGGGATTAACTATGGCTACACCTTC | TRBJ1-2 | few | NA | TRBV6-5
CASSVGTSGTYEQYF | TGCGCCAGCAGCGTAGGGACTAGCGGAACCTACGAGCAGTACTTC | TRBJ2-7 | NA | TRBD2 | TRBV5-1
CASSPSRGLETQYF | TGTGCCAGCAGCCCGTCCAGGGGGCTAGAGACCCAGTACTTC | TRBJ2-5 | NA | TRBD1 | TRBV6-6
CASSQAITGDQETQYF | TGCGCCAGCAGCCAGGCTATCACAGGGGATCAAGAGACCCAGTACTTC | TRBJ2-5 | NA | TRBD1 | TRBV5-1
CASSLARAGETYEQYF | TGTGCCAGCAGCTTAGCGAGGGCAGGGGAGACTTACGAGCAGTACTTC | TRBJ2-7 | NA | NA | TRBV7-8
CASSHPGTSGGRLTGELFF | TGTGCCAGCAGCCACCCCGGGACTAGCGGGGGGCGCCTGACCGGGGAGCTGTTTTTT | TRBJ2-2 | NA | TRBD2 | TRBV7-2
CASSTGARYEQYF | TGTGCCAGCAGCACAGGGGCGCGTTACGAGCAGTACTTC | TRBJ2-7 | NA | TRBD1 | TRBV7-2
CSVRGRLPGYTF | TGCAGCGTTAGGGGAAGGCTACCTGGCTACACCTTC | TRBJ1-2 | NA | NA | TRBV29-1
CAWGRVYSPLHF | TGTGCCTGGGGCAGGGTCTATTCACCCCTCCACTTT | TRBJ1-6 | NA | NA | TRBV30
CASSLRGARNQPQHF | TGTGCCAGCAGTTTACGGGGGGCAAGGAATCAGCCCCAGCATTTT | TRBJ1-5 | NA | NA | TRBV27
CASSFDRDGGETQYF | TGTGCCAGCAGTTTCGACAGGGACGGGGGAGAGACCCAGTACTTC | TRBJ2-5 | NA | NA | TRBV27
CASSYVAGTTGELFF | TGTGCCAGCAGTTACGTAGCGGGGACCACCGGGGAGCTGTTTTTT | TRBJ2-2 | NA | TRBD2 | TRBV6-5